Each of the 5 T cell receptor beta chains below was sequenced from the same sample in a study of neurological immune-mediated disorders. TCRdb re-called the 5' RACE reads with MiXCR, one entry per CDR3 protein. The sample consists of about 82,000 distinct CDR3 sequences, 2% to 3% of them appearing once. The specimen was PBMCs. The receptors derive from a young woman with multiple sclerosis.

This clonotype was recorded at least ten times. V and J are TRBV29-1 and TRBJ1-2; D is perhaps TRBD1 (5 bases). The ends were cut back, 3 bases at V and 2 bases at J, with 7 bases in the middle. Germline lookup yields CDR1 SQVTM and CDR2 ANQGSEA. CDR3 size: 12 residues. The CDR3 DNA reads as TGCAGCGTTGAGACAGAGAACTATGGCTACACCTTC. Translated: CSVETENYGYTF.

The table lists this clonotype with many counts. The CDR3 coding sequence is TGTGCCAGCAGCAAGAATAGCGGGAGCTTAGATACGCAGTATTTT. Residues: CASSKNSGSLDTQYF. This chain uses TRBV7-3 with TRBJ2-3, with 9 bases fitting TRBD2. J gave up 5 bases and V 5 bases, and 8 bases lay outside the gene matches. This CDR3 region has 15 residues. Germline V gives CDR1 SGHTA, CDR2 FQGTGA.

Turning to this clonotype: A much larger clone differs by one base, so this may be a read error. The chain has TRBV19 and TRBJ1-6; D not resolved. Germline V gene sequence: CDR1 LNHDA, CDR2 SQIVND (reference sequence). The CDR3 loop spans 12 amino acids. The CDR3 DNA is TGTGCCAGTAGTGGAGGGCTTTCACCCCTCAACTTT. Amino acid sequence: CASSGGLSPLNF.

This clonotype was picked up many times. The DNA for the CDR3 is TGCAGCGTCCTTCGGGTGGAGAACACTGAAGCTTTCTTT. Amino acids: CSVLRVENTEAFF. The chain employs TRBV29-1 and TRBJ1-1; D is ambiguous. Germline assignment: CDR1 SQVTM and CDR2 ANQGSEA. V was clipped by 6 bases and J by 1 base, with 12 bases between them. There are 13 residues in the CDR3.

This clonotype was seen at least ten times. V and J are TRBV14 and TRBJ1-1, with D unclear. CDR3 length: 15 amino acids. Trimming cost V 4 bases and J 5 bases, with 17 bases left between them. Germline V CDR1 and CDR2: SGHDN, FVKESK. The CDR3 DNA reads as TGTGCCAGCAGCCCCCACCCGGGCGTGGGGACTGAAGCTTTCTTT. Protein product: CASSPHPGVGTEAFF.